This TCR beta chain was sequenced for a study of technical replicates of blood from a handful of donors. The V end lost 4 bases, the J end lost 0 bases, and 16 bases lay between the germline ends. The V gene's germline CDR1 is SGHTS and CDR2 YDEGEE. The CDR3 covers 16 residues. Measured with immunoSEQ multiplex PCR; TCRdb has only the in-frame clones, and not every one. Of tens of thousands of clones listed, roughly 94% are singletons. The sample consisted of T cells isolated from PBMCs. The rearrangement links TRBV5-8 to TRBJ1-1; D possibly corresponds to TRBD1 (6 bases). The receptor was isolated from a human donor in good health. CDR3 in amino acids: CASSIEKGQLNTEAFF. The CDR3, as DNA: TGTGCCAGCAGCATAGAAAAGGGACAACTGAACACTGAAGCTTTCTTT.